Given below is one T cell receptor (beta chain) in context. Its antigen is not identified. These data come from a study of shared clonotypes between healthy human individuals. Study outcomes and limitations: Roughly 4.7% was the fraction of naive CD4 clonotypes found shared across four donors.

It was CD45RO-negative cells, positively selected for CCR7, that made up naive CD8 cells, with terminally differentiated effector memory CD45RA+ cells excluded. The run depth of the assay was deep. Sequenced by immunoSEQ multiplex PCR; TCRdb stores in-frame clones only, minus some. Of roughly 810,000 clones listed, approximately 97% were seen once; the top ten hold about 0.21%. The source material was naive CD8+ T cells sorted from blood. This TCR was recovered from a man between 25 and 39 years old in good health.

The CDR3 loop is CASSSDWTEQETQYF. The DNA of the CDR3 is TGTGCCAGCAGTAGTGATTGGACGGAACAAGAGACCCAGTACTTC. The chain couples TRBV25-1 to TRBJ2-5, with D uncertain. Germline-derived CDR1 and CDR2 are MGHDK and SYGVNS. Deletions cut 5 bases from V and 2 bases from J, with 15 bases between. The CDR3 is 15 amino acids.